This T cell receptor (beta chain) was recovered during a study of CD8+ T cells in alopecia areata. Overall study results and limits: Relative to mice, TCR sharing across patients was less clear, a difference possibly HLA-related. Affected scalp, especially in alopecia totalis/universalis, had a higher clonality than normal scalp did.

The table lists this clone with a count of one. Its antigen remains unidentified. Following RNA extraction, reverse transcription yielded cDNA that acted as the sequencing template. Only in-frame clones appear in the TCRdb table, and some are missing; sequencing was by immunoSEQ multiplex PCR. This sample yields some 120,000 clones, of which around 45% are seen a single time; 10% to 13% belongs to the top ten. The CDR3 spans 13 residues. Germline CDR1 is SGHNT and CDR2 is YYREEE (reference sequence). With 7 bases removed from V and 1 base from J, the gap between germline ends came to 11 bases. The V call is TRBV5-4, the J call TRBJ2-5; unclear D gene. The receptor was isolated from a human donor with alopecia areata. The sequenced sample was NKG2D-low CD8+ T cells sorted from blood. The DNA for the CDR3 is TGTGCCAGCGGCGTCGCGGCCCAAGAGACCCAGTACTTC. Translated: CASGVAAQETQYF.